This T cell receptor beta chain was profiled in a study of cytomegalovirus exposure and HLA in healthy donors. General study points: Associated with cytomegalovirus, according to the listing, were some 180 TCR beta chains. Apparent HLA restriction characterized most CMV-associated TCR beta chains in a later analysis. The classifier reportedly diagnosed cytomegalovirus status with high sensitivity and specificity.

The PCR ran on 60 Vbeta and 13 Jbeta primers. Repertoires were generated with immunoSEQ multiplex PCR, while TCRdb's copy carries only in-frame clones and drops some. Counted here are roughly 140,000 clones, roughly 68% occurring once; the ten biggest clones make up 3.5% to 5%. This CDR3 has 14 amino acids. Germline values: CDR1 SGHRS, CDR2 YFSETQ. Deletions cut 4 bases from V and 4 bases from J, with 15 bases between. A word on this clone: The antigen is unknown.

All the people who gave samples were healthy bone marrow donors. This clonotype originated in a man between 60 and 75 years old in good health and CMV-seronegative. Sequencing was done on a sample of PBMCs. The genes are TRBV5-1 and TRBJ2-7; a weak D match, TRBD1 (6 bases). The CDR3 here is CASSVNRVSYEQYF. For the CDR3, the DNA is TGCGCCAGCAGCGTTAACAGGGTCTCTTACGAGCAGTACTTC.